A selection of T cell receptor beta chains follows, all from one sample in a study of cytomegalovirus exposure and HLA in healthy donors. Using immunoSEQ multiplex PCR, the repertoire was profiled, and TCRdb retains in-frame clones only, with some absent. This sample carries approximately 150,000 clones, approximately 79% of them seen once, and the ten largest clones take less than 2.5%. Sequences were obtained from PBMCs. Source of these receptors: a male donor in good health and CMV-seronegative. CDR3s include the opening cysteine and the closing phenylalanine or tryptophan. D genes are given only for firm matches. Where a row states a size, it is once, few, many or the class of an expanded clone; other rows omit it.

j_call: TRBJ2-3; d_call: TRBD1; clone_size: NA; v_call: TRBV2; cdr3_aa: CASSDWDRGTDTQYF; cdr3_nt: TGTGCCAGCAGCGACTGGGACAGGGGGACAGATACGCAGTATTTT
j_call: TRBJ1-5; d_call: NA; clone_size: NA; v_call: TRBV6-1; cdr3_aa: CASTGGTQPQHF; cdr3_nt: TGTGCCAGCACGGGGGGGACCCAGCCCCAGCATTTT
j_call: TRBJ2-7; d_call: TRBD1; clone_size: NA; v_call: TRBV14; cdr3_aa: CASSQGTGRNEQYF; cdr3_nt: TGTGCCAGCAGCCAAGGGACAGGGCGGAACGAGCAGTACTTC
j_call: TRBJ2-2; d_call: NA; clone_size: NA; v_call: TRBV6-6; cdr3_aa: CASSYGGAELFF; cdr3_nt: TGTGCCAGCAGTTATGGGGGGGCCGAGCTGTTTTTT
j_call: TRBJ1-3; d_call: TRBD1; clone_size: NA; v_call: TRBV25-1; cdr3_aa: CASSESGTGGFNTIYF; cdr3_nt: TGTGCCAGCAGTGAATCTGGGACAGGGGGATTCAACACCATATATTTT
j_call: TRBJ1-1; d_call: NA; clone_size: NA; v_call: TRBV15; cdr3_aa: CATSRNRREAFF; cdr3_nt: TGTGCCACCAGCAGAAACAGACGTGAAGCTTTCTTT
j_call: TRBJ2-7; d_call: NA; clone_size: NA; v_call: TRBV2; cdr3_aa: CASQVGSYEQYF; cdr3_nt: TGTGCCAGCCAAGTCGGGTCCTACGAGCAGTACTTC
j_call: TRBJ2-3; d_call: NA; clone_size: NA; v_call: TRBV7-2; cdr3_aa: CASSQISGSSTDTQYF; cdr3_nt: TGTGCCAGCAGCCAGATTAGCGGATCTAGCACAGATACGCAGTATTTT
j_call: TRBJ2-3; d_call: NA; clone_size: few; v_call: TRBV11-1; cdr3_aa: CASSLYRARQADTQYF; cdr3_nt: TGTGCCAGCAGCCTTTACAGGGCGCGGCAGGCAGATACGCAGTATTTT
j_call: TRBJ2-3; d_call: TRBD2; clone_size: NA; v_call: TRBV5-4; cdr3_aa: CASSLAGTDTQYF; cdr3_nt: TGTGCCAGCAGCCTAGCGGGCACAGATACGCAGTATTTT
j_call: TRBJ1-1; d_call: NA; clone_size: few; v_call: TRBV6-5; cdr3_aa: CASRRQGSTEAFF; cdr3_nt: TGTGCCAGCAGGCGTCAGGGGAGCACTGAAGCTTTCTTT
j_call: TRBJ2-2; d_call: TRBD2; clone_size: NA; v_call: TRBV12-5; cdr3_aa: CASGLQIGGSWTGELFF; cdr3_nt: TGTGCTAGTGGCCTCCAAATCGGGGGGTCGTGGACCGGGGAGCTGTTTTTT
j_call: TRBJ1-2; d_call: TRBD1; clone_size: few; v_call: TRBV5-1; cdr3_aa: CASSWEGGVGGYTF; cdr3_nt: TGCGCCAGCAGCTGGGAAGGGGGCGTCGGAGGCTACACCTTC
j_call: TRBJ2-5; d_call: NA; clone_size: NA; v_call: TRBV5-1; cdr3_aa: CASSDTQGFGETQYF; cdr3_nt: TGCGCCAGCAGCGATACACAGGGTTTCGGGGAGACCCAGTACTTC
j_call: TRBJ1-1; d_call: NA; clone_size: NA; v_call: TRBV7-9; cdr3_aa: CASRSRGNAEAFF; cdr3_nt: TGTGCCAGCCGTTCCAGGGGAAACGCTGAAGCTTTCTTT
j_call: TRBJ1-1; d_call: TRBD1; clone_size: NA; v_call: TRBV10-3; cdr3_aa: CAIRGQDNTEAFF; cdr3_nt: TGTGCCATCAGGGGACAGGATAACACTGAAGCTTTCTTT
j_call: TRBJ2-1; d_call: NA; clone_size: NA; v_call: TRBV6-5; cdr3_aa: CASSGLGGYNEQFF; cdr3_nt: TGTGCCAGCAGTGGCTTAGGAGGGTACAATGAGCAGTTCTTC
j_call: TRBJ2-1; d_call: NA; clone_size: NA; v_call: TRBV6-5; cdr3_aa: CASSFEGGEQFF; cdr3_nt: TGTGCCAGCAGTTTCGAGGGGGGGGAGCAGTTCTTC
j_call: TRBJ2-5; d_call: TRBD2; clone_size: once; v_call: TRBV7-6; cdr3_aa: CASSWPTSGGETQYF; cdr3_nt: TGTGCCAGCAGTTGGCCGACTAGCGGGGGAGAGACCCAGTACTTC
j_call: TRBJ2-7; d_call: NA; clone_size: few; v_call: TRBV6-6; cdr3_aa: CASSPGQNLREQYF; cdr3_nt: TGTGCCAGCAGCCCAGGACAGAACCTACGCGAGCAGTACTTC
j_call: TRBJ2-3; d_call: TRBD1; clone_size: once; v_call: TRBV6-5; cdr3_aa: CASSYSRQGGGTQYF; cdr3_nt: TGTGCCAGCAGTTACTCGCGACAGGGGGGTGGTACGCAGTATTTT
j_call: TRBJ1-1; d_call: NA; clone_size: NA; v_call: TRBV10-1; cdr3_aa: CASSEGGSNTEAFF; cdr3_nt: TGCGCCAGCAGTGAAGGAGGGTCCAACACTGAAGCTTTCTTT
j_call: TRBJ2-1; d_call: TRBD1; clone_size: NA; v_call: TRBV11-2; cdr3_aa: CASSLGYRGYYNEQFF; cdr3_nt: TGTGCCAGCAGCTTAGGTTACAGGGGTTACTACAATGAGCAGTTCTTC
j_call: TRBJ2-7; d_call: NA; clone_size: NA; v_call: TRBV5-5; cdr3_aa: CASSLDKKREQYF; cdr3_nt: TGTGCCAGCAGCTTGGACAAAAAGCGCGAGCAGTACTTC
j_call: TRBJ1-6; d_call: NA; clone_size: NA; v_call: TRBV6-4; cdr3_aa: CASSADTGLPLHF; cdr3_nt: TGTGCCAGCAGTGCTGACACCGGTTTACCCCTCCACTTT
j_call: TRBJ1-1; d_call: NA; clone_size: NA; v_call: TRBV19; cdr3_aa: CASSIGGQMGDMNTEAFF; cdr3_nt: TGTGCCAGTAGTATAGGCGGACAAATGGGGGACATGAACACTGAAGCTTTCTTT
j_call: TRBJ2-6; d_call: NA; clone_size: once; v_call: TRBV7-9; cdr3_aa: CASSRTGSGANVLTF; cdr3_nt: TGTGCCAGCAGCCGAACCGGGTCTGGGGCCAACGTCCTGACTTTC
j_call: TRBJ1-1; d_call: NA; clone_size: NA; v_call: TRBV5-1; cdr3_aa: CASSQSPTGTRAFF; cdr3_nt: TGCGCCAGCAGCCAATCTCCAACAGGGACGAGAGCTTTCTTT
j_call: TRBJ2-7; d_call: TRBD1; clone_size: NA; v_call: TRBV5-4; cdr3_aa: CASSQDRAGEQYF; cdr3_nt: TGTGCCAGCAGCCAGGACAGGGCAGGGGAGCAGTACTTC
j_call: TRBJ2-5; d_call: NA; clone_size: NA; v_call: TRBV6-6; cdr3_aa: CASSYSVRETQYF; cdr3_nt: TGTGCCAGCAGTTACAGCGTTAGGGAGACCCAGTACTTC
j_call: TRBJ1-3; d_call: NA; clone_size: NA; v_call: TRBV7-2; cdr3_aa: CASSLVGGSGNTIYF; cdr3_nt: TGTGCCAGCAGCTTAGTGGGAGGGTCTGGAAACACCATATATTTT
j_call: TRBJ2-2; d_call: NA; clone_size: NA; v_call: TRBV29-1; cdr3_aa: CSVARQEDTGELFF; cdr3_nt: TGCAGCGTTGCAAGACAGGAGGACACCGGGGAGCTGTTTTTT
j_call: TRBJ2-5; d_call: NA; clone_size: NA; v_call: TRBV7-2; cdr3_aa: CASSSRETQYF; cdr3_nt: TGTGCCAGCAGCTCACGGGAGACCCAGTACTTC
j_call: TRBJ2-4; d_call: TRBD2; clone_size: NA; v_call: TRBV28; cdr3_aa: CASSERGVAKNIQYF; cdr3_nt: TGTGCCAGCAGTGAGCGGGGGGTAGCCAAAAACATTCAGTACTTC
j_call: TRBJ1-1; d_call: NA; clone_size: few; v_call: TRBV2; cdr3_aa: CASSRDTEAFF; cdr3_nt: TGTGCCAGTTCTCGGGACACTGAAGCTTTCTTT
j_call: TRBJ2-1; d_call: TRBD2; clone_size: once; v_call: TRBV7-2; cdr3_aa: CASSLGGTSGGGYNEQFF; cdr3_nt: TGTGCCAGCAGCTTAGGCGGGACTAGCGGGGGAGGCTACAATGAGCAGTTCTTC
j_call: TRBJ1-3; d_call: NA; clone_size: many; v_call: TRBV5-1; cdr3_aa: CASSSDRSSNTIYF; cdr3_nt: TGCGCCAGCAGCTCTGACAGGTCCTCGAACACCATATATTTT
j_call: TRBJ2-7; d_call: NA; clone_size: NA; v_call: TRBV19; cdr3_aa: CASSIDQQDYEQYF; cdr3_nt: TGTGCCAGTAGTATAGATCAGCAGGACTACGAGCAGTACTTC
j_call: TRBJ1-1; d_call: NA; clone_size: few; v_call: TRBV6-1; cdr3_aa: CASSEAGLRAFF; cdr3_nt: TGTGCCAGCAGTGAAGCCGGCCTGCGGGCTTTCTTT
j_call: TRBJ2-7; d_call: TRBD1; clone_size: NA; v_call: TRBV6-1; cdr3_aa: CASSENWTGTEQYF; cdr3_nt: TGTGCCAGCAGTGAAAATTGGACAGGGACCGAGCAGTACTTC
j_call: TRBJ1-3; d_call: NA; clone_size: NA; v_call: TRBV15; cdr3_aa: CATSRDLMGNTIYF; cdr3_nt: TGTGCCACCAGCAGAGATCTAATGGGAAACACCATATATTTT
j_call: TRBJ1-2; d_call: TRBD1; clone_size: NA; v_call: TRBV5-4; cdr3_aa: CASSFGDRDYGYTF; cdr3_nt: TGTGCCAGCAGCTTCGGGGACAGGGACTATGGCTACACCTTC
j_call: TRBJ1-2; d_call: NA; clone_size: NA; v_call: TRBV6-1; cdr3_aa: CATKPRGYTF; cdr3_nt: TGTGCCACCAAGCCCCGAGGCTACACCTTC
j_call: TRBJ1-5; d_call: NA; clone_size: NA; v_call: TRBV6-6; cdr3_aa: CASSPPPQHF; cdr3_nt: TGTGCCAGCAGCCCCCCTCCCCAGCATTTT
j_call: TRBJ1-2; d_call: NA; clone_size: NA; v_call: TRBV7-9; cdr3_aa: CASSLDSYGYTF; cdr3_nt: TGTGCCAGCAGCCTCGACAGTTATGGCTACACCTTC
j_call: TRBJ1-1; d_call: NA; clone_size: few; v_call: TRBV4-1; cdr3_aa: CASSQEGFGGLRTEAFF; cdr3_nt: TGCGCCAGCAGCCAAGAAGGTTTCGGGGGTTTGAGGACTGAAGCTTTCTTT
j_call: TRBJ1-2; d_call: TRBD1; clone_size: NA; v_call: TRBV5-1; cdr3_aa: CASSQGQGPFGYTF; cdr3_nt: TGCGCCAGCAGCCAGGGACAGGGGCCCTTTGGCTACACCTTC
j_call: TRBJ1-5; d_call: TRBD1; clone_size: NA; v_call: TRBV7-2; cdr3_aa: CASSVTGNQPQHF; cdr3_nt: TGTGCCAGCAGCGTGACAGGGAATCAGCCCCAGCATTTT
j_call: TRBJ1-3; d_call: NA; clone_size: NA; v_call: TRBV6-5; cdr3_aa: CASSYSRQVGNTIYF; cdr3_nt: TGTGCCAGCAGTTACTCCCGGCAGGTTGGAAACACCATATATTTT
j_call: TRBJ2-6; d_call: TRBD1; clone_size: NA; v_call: TRBV7-9; cdr3_aa: CASSLGLTGAGANVLTF; cdr3_nt: TGTGCCAGCAGCTTGGGGTTGACAGGGGCTGGGGCCAACGTCCTGACTTTC
j_call: TRBJ2-3; d_call: NA; clone_size: NA; v_call: TRBV5-4; cdr3_aa: CASSFAGPTDTQYF; cdr3_nt: TGTGCCAGCAGCTTCGCGGGGCCCACAGATACGCAGTATTTT
j_call: TRBJ2-1; d_call: NA; clone_size: NA; v_call: TRBV5-1; cdr3_aa: CASSAQGSYNEQFF; cdr3_nt: TGCGCCAGCAGCGCGCAGGGTTCCTACAATGAGCAGTTCTTC
j_call: TRBJ1-2; d_call: TRBD1; clone_size: NA; v_call: TRBV6-6; cdr3_aa: CASSRQGNYGYTF; cdr3_nt: TGTGCCAGCAGTCGACAGGGGAACTATGGCTACACCTTC
j_call: TRBJ1-4; d_call: TRBD1; clone_size: NA; v_call: TRBV5-1; cdr3_aa: CASSLGPGQGWEKLFF; cdr3_nt: TGCGCCAGCAGCTTGGGACCGGGACAGGGTTGGGAAAAACTGTTTTTT
j_call: TRBJ1-5; d_call: NA; clone_size: NA; v_call: TRBV6-1; cdr3_aa: CASSVFLDSNQPQHF; cdr3_nt: TGTGCCAGCAGTGTATTTCTAGATAGCAATCAGCCCCAGCATTTT
j_call: TRBJ2-7; d_call: TRBD1; clone_size: NA; v_call: TRBV4-1; cdr3_aa: CASSQGPGQGTYEQYF; cdr3_nt: TGCGCCAGCAGCCAAGGGCCGGGACAGGGTACCTACGAGCAGTACTTC
j_call: TRBJ2-5; d_call: TRBD1; clone_size: once; v_call: TRBV18; cdr3_aa: CASSPRQGTQETQYF; cdr3_nt: TGTGCCAGCTCACCCCGACAGGGAACCCAAGAGACCCAGTACTTC
j_call: TRBJ2-7; d_call: TRBD1; clone_size: NA; v_call: TRBV7-8; cdr3_aa: CASSPRDRGSEQYF; cdr3_nt: TGTGCCAGCAGCCCGAGGGACAGGGGGAGCGAGCAGTACTTC
j_call: TRBJ2-7; d_call: NA; clone_size: NA; v_call: TRBV18; cdr3_aa: CASSTHLYEQYF; cdr3_nt: TGTGCCAGCTCTACTCACCTCTACGAGCAGTACTTC